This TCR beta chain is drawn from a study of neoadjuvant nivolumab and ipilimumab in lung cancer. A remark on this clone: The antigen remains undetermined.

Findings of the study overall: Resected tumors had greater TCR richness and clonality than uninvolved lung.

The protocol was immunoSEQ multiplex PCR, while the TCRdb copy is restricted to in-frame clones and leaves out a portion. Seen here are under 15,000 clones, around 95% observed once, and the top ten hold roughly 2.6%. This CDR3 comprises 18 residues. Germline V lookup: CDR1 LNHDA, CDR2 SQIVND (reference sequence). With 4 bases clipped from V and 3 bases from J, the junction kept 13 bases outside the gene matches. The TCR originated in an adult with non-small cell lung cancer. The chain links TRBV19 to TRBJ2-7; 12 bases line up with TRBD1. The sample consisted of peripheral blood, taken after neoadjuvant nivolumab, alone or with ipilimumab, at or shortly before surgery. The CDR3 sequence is CASSTAPGQGARYYEQYF. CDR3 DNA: TGTGCCAGTAGTACAGCGCCGGGACAGGGGGCGCGTTACTACGAGCAGTACTTC.